The 32 T cell receptor beta chains below all came from one sample that was sequenced in a study of shared T cell receptors in the human thymus. TCRdb's copy holds only in-frame clones and misses some; the assay was immunoSEQ multiplex PCR. The sample includes hundreds of thousands of clones, 80% to 90% of them seen just once. These same records also appear under a second study, on human thymus T cells.

The sequencing input was thymocytes. The receptors were gathered from a girl in the first two years of life with a congenital heart defect.

This clone was picked up one time. The chain recombines TRBV6-5 with TRBJ2-1; TRBD2 agrees at 8 bases. The ends lost 0 bases at V and 8 bases at J; junction bases unmatched: 9. CDR3 size: 16 residues. Germline loops: CDR1 MNHEY, CDR2 SVGAGI. As DNA, the CDR3 is TGTGCCAGCAGTTACTCGACGTCGGGGGGGTTGGATGAGCAGTTCTTC. Protein sequence: CASSYSTSGGLDEQFF.

This chain joins TRBV29-1 and TRBJ1-2; TRBD1 matches 7 bases. From germline, CDR1 is SQVTM and CDR2 ANQGSEA. CDR3 length: 15 amino acids. V shed 6 bases, J shed 3 bases, and the junction held 13 bases outside the gene matches. DNA of the CDR3: TGCAGCGTAAAGACAGGGCCTGGGAGCTACTATGGCTACACCTTC. Its translation is CSVKTGPGSYYGYTF.

The V and J genes are TRBV7-4 and TRBJ2-7; 8 positions match TRBD1. Germline V gene lookup returns CDR1 SGHVT and CDR2 SQSDAQ. CDR3 length: 18 residues. V was clipped by 4 bases and J by 2 bases; unmatched bases: 16. DNA for the CDR3: TGTGCCAGCAGCTATCAGACCGGGGACAGGAACGAACCCTACGAGCAGTACTTC. Encoded protein: CASSYQTGDRNEPYEQYF.

This clone came up once. The CDR3 reads CASSKRQNSPLHF. CDR3 in DNA: TGTGCCAGCAGCAAACGACAGAATTCACCCCTCCACTTT. The rearrangement joins TRBV5-8 to TRBJ1-6; TRBD1 might be the D (5 bases). Looked up from germline, CDR1 is SGHTS and CDR2 is YDEGEE. Trimming took 4 bases from V and 7 from J, leaving 9 bases between them. This CDR3 is built from 13 residues.

The sample holds a few counts of this clone. The chain recombines TRBV6-6 with TRBJ1-1; D ambiguous. This CDR3 is 15 amino acids long. CDR1 MNHNY and CDR2 SVGAGI come from the germline V gene (reference sequence). V was shortened by 6 bases and J by 3 bases, with 17 bases between the two germline ends. The chain's CDR3 is CASRRLFRVDTEAFF. CDR3 nucleotide sequence: TGTGCCAGCAGGCGGCTTTTCCGGGTCGACACTGAAGCTTTCTTT.

V gene TRBV13 combines with J gene TRBJ2-4; D possibly corresponds to TRBD1 (6 bases). V dropped 5 bases and J dropped 1 base, with 24 bases sitting between them. The CDR3 covers 19 residues. Germline CDR1 PRHDT, CDR2 FYEKMQ (reference sequence). The CDR3 region has the DNA TGTGCCAGCAGCCCCCTTAAAGGACAGAGTGGTGTGGCCAAAAACATTCAGTACTTC. It yields the protein CASSPLKGQSGVAKNIQYF.

This clone was counted once. V and J are TRBV10-3 and TRBJ1-2, with a weak D call TRBD1 (5 bases). The CDR3 is made up of 19 amino acids. V was shortened by 1 base and J by 4 bases, with 25 bases between the two germline ends. Germline V gene sequence: CDR1 ENHRY, CDR2 SYGVKD. The CDR3 protein is CAISEFPGSNTGHVYGYTF. CDR3 bases: TGTGCCATCAGTGAGTTTCCCGGCTCCAACACCGGACACGTCTATGGCTACACCTTC.

The chain employs TRBV28 and TRBJ1-1, with unresolved D. Trimming pared 3 bases from V and 7 bases from J, leaving 9 bases between. CDR3 length: 12 residues. From germline, CDR1 is MDHEN and CDR2 SYDVKM. The CDR3 nucleotides read TGTGCCAGCAGTTTCGGCCGGGATGAAGCTTTCTTT. Translation: CASSFGRDEAFF.

The chain recombines TRBV4-3 with TRBJ2-7; a weak D match, TRBD1 (6 bases). In germline, CDR1 is LGHNA, CDR2 YSLEER. This CDR3 has 14 amino acids. Trimming removed 2 bases from V and 3 bases from J, with 11 bases in between. The CDR3 loop is CASSQKGGFYEQYF. CDR3 sequence (DNA): TGCGCCAGCAGCCAAAAAGGGGGATTCTACGAGCAGTACTTC.

This clone was detected only once. The J gene is TRBJ1-1, the V gene TRBV30; possibly TRBD1 for D (6 bases). The CDR3 totals 13 residues. The V end was cut by 5 bases, the J end by 3 bases, with 13 bases between. Germline assignment: CDR1 GTSNPN and CDR2 SVGIG (reference sequence). The DNA of the CDR3 is TGTGCCTGGTCGAACAGGGTCTACACTGAAGCTTTCTTT. Translation gives CAWSNRVYTEAFF.

This clone was seen only once. Its ends do not fully match the called genes, so a read error is possible. The sample holds other DNA sequences that translate to the same CDR3. The rearrangement links TRBV6-4 to TRBJ1-2, with 8 bases lining up with TRBD1. Germline loops: CDR1 MRHNA, CDR2 SNTAGT. This CDR3 contains 13 residues. This CDR3 is CASRGDRNYGYTF. CDR3 coding DNA: TGTGCCAGCAGGGGGGACAGGAACTATGGCTACACCTTT.

The count of this clone is one. The chain is built from TRBV11-2 and TRBJ2-2; D is undetermined. Trimming cost V 1 base and J 6 bases, with 12 bases left between them. The germline CDR1 and CDR2 sequences are SGHAT and FQNNGV. The CDR3 length is 15 residues. The DNA for the CDR3 is TGTGCCAGCAGCTTAGCGGTCCGCCGCCCCGGGGAGCTGTTTTTT. This sequence encodes CASSLAVRRPGELFF. Based on the CDR3 plus reference TRBV11-2 and TRBJ2-2, the full variable domain is EAGVAQSPRYKIIEKRQSVAFWCNPISGHATLYWYQQILGQGPKLLIQFQNNGVVDDSQLPKDRFSAERLKGVDSTLKIQPAKLEDSAVYLCASSLAVRRPGELFFGEGSRLTVL.

This sequence joins TRBV25-1 and TRBJ1-1, with D possibly TRBD1 on 6 matching bases. The CDR3 is made up of 16 amino acids. V gave up 0 bases and J gave up 1 base, with 12 bases separating them. In germline, CDR1 is MGHDK, CDR2 SYGVNS. CDR3 coding DNA: TGTGCCAGCAGTGAATATGGTGCAGGGGCGAACACTGAAGCTTTCTTT. Its protein product is CASSEYGAGANTEAFF.

The rearrangement uses TRBV2 and TRBJ1-1, with 7 nucleotides matching TRBD1. The germline V gene encodes CDR1 SNHLY and CDR2 FYNNEI. Unmatched junction bases numbered 16, after V lost 4 bases and J lost 8 bases. The CDR3 has 16 amino acids. This CDR3 reads CASSGEWDRRYGEAFF. CDR3 bases: TGTGCCAGCAGTGGAGAGTGGGACAGACGATACGGGGAAGCTTTCTTT.

The CDR3 loop is CASSQPFTALNTEAFF. The CDR3 nucleotides are TGCGCCAGCAGCCAACCTTTTACAGCCTTGAACACTGAAGCTTTCTTT. V gene TRBV4-1 combines with J gene TRBJ1-1; D is unresolved. The CDR3 is 16 amino acids. Germline V gene lookup returns CDR1 MGHRA and CDR2 YSYEKL. V gave up 2 bases and J gave up 0 bases, with 13 bases separating them.

The V call is TRBV25-1, the J call TRBJ1-2, with a tentative D call TRBD1 (5 bases). The V gene lost 1 base and the J gene lost 4 bases, with 16 bases spanning the gap. The CDR3 is made up of 16 amino acids. Germline V CDR1 and CDR2: MGHDK, SYGVNS. Here the CDR3 reads CASSESHGGGTYGYTF. CDR3 in DNA: TGTGCCAGCAGTGAATCCCACGGGGGAGGGACCTATGGCTACACCTTC.

J is TRBJ2-7 and V is TRBV7-9; 10 positions match TRBD2. The CDR3 has 17 amino acids. Trimming took 2 bases from V and 3 from J; bases not matched to a gene: 10. From germline, CDR1 is SEHNR and CDR2 FQNEAQ (reference sequence). The CDR3 loop reads CASSLPSGGPAGYEQYF. The DNA for the CDR3 is TGTGCCAGCAGCTTACCTAGCGGGGGACCTGCAGGCTACGAGCAGTACTTC.

The chain carries TRBV10-2 and TRBJ1-1, with TRBD1 matching 7 bases. CDR1 is WSHSY and CDR2 is SAAADI in the germline V gene. Losses at the gene ends were 8 bases for V and 4 bases for J; bases not matched to a gene: 7. The CDR3 length is 13 residues. CDR3 protein: CASWARQGTEAFF. The CDR3 bases are TGCGCCAGCTGGGCTAGACAGGGCACTGAAGCTTTCTTT.

This rearrangement joins TRBV11-2 to TRBJ2-1, with TRBD2 matching over 9 bases. Germline V gene lookup returns CDR1 SGHAT and CDR2 FQNNGV. V trimming: 0 bases; J trimming: 8 bases; junction bases outside the gene matches: 14. The CDR3 is made up of 18 amino acids. The CDR3 sequence is CASSLDRGGGAISDEQFF. The CDR3 DNA reads as TGTGCCAGCAGCTTAGATCGGGGCGGGGGGGCCATCAGTGATGAGCAGTTCTTC.

This chain links TRBV5-1 with TRBJ2-1; TRBD2 matches 12 bases. V was clipped by 0 bases and J by 2 bases; unmatched bases: 3. Germline V gene lookup returns CDR1 SGHRS and CDR2 YFSETQ. This CDR3 is built from 17 residues. The CDR3 loop is CASSLGLAGAAYNEQFF. CDR3 nucleotide sequence: TGCGCCAGCAGCTTGGGACTAGCGGGGGCGGCCTACAATGAGCAGTTCTTC.

CDR3 region: CASNPLSPIGSYEQYF. The CDR3 region has the DNA TGTGCCAGCAACCCACTCTCCCCGATAGGGAGCTACGAGCAGTACTTC. The V and J genes are TRBV7-9 and TRBJ2-7; maybe TRBD2 (5 bases). The CDR3 totals 16 residues. CDR1 and CDR2 (germline): SEHNR, FQNEAQ (reference sequence). Trimming cost V 7 bases and J 3 bases, with 22 bases left between them.

This chain uses TRBV12-5 with TRBJ2-7, with 9 bases aligning to TRBD1. The CDR3 is 19 amino acids. V shed 0 bases and J 3 bases; nucleotides not matched to a gene: 15. Per the germline V gene, CDR1 is LGHNT and CDR2 is FRNRAP. This chain's CDR3 is CASGLVKAPVTGGVYEQYF. Written as DNA, the CDR3 is TGTGCTAGTGGTTTGGTAAAGGCTCCAGTAACAGGGGGCGTCTACGAGCAGTACTTC.

This chain links TRBV11-2 with TRBJ2-7, with 11 nucleotides matching TRBD1. The CDR3 sequence is 18 residues long. From germline, CDR1 is SGHAT and CDR2 FQNNGV. Trimming removed 1 base from V and 5 bases from J; junction bases left unmatched: 13. CDR3 sequence reads: CASSLVGTGGRDVDEQYF. CDR3 DNA: TGTGCCAGCAGCTTAGTTGGGACAGGGGGTAGGGACGTTGACGAGCAGTACTTC.

This chain links TRBV30 with TRBJ1-1, with D perhaps matching TRBD1 (5 bases). The V end lost 0 bases, the J end lost 3 bases, and 32 bases lay between the germline ends. The CDR3 extends over 21 amino acids. The germline V gene has CDR1 GTSNPN and CDR2 SVGIG (reference sequence). CDR3 sequence: CAWSVYPFHHSGVWRDTEAFF. DNA for the CDR3: TGTGCCTGGAGTGTATACCCCTTCCATCATTCGGGGGTTTGGAGGGACACTGAAGCTTTCTTT.

The CDR3 region has the DNA TGTGCCAGCAGCCAACCCCAGGGGAACGAGCAGTACTTC. Its translation is CASSQPQGNEQYF. This chain links TRBV14 with TRBJ2-7; D may be TRBD1 (6 bases). This CDR3 has 13 residues. Per the germline V gene, CDR1 is SGHDN and CDR2 is FVKESK. Trimming removed 2 bases at V and 5 bases at J, with 10 bases between.

This clone turned up a few times. The chain combines TRBV4-1 with TRBJ1-1, with a possible D match to TRBD1 (5 bases). Germline CDR1 is MGHRA and CDR2 is YSYEKL. CDR3 size: 15 residues. Trimming pared 2 bases from V and 0 bases from J, leaving 10 bases between. In DNA form, the CDR3 reads TGCGCCAGCAGCCAACGTACACAGGTGAACACTGAAGCTTTCTTT. It codes for CASSQRTQVNTEAFF.

This chain links TRBV5-6 with TRBJ2-5, with TRBD2 matching 10 bases. CDR1 and CDR2 from the germline V gene are SGHDT and YYEEEE. The CDR3 is 14 amino acids. The ends lost 2 bases at V and 6 bases at J; junction bases unmatched: 4. Written as DNA, the CDR3 is TGTGCCAGCAGCTTAGCGGGGGGGCGACAGACCCAGTACTTC. This encodes CASSLAGGRQTQYF.

V usage is TRBV19 and J usage is TRBJ2-1, with D perhaps matching TRBD2 (5 bases). V lost 4 bases, J lost 0 bases, and 10 bases lay in between. CDR3 length: 15 amino acids. CDR1 is LNHDA and CDR2 is SQIVND in the germline V gene (reference sequence). The CDR3 nucleotides read TGTGCCAGTAGTAAGGACTTGAGCTCCTACAATGAGCAGTTCTTC. Amino acid sequence: CASSKDLSSYNEQFF.

This clone was detected once. This rearrangement joins TRBV15 to TRBJ1-6; unclear D gene. This CDR3 contains 15 residues. The V end lost 0 bases, the J end lost 7 bases, and 10 bases lay between the germline ends. Germline V CDR1 and CDR2: LNHNV, YYDKDF (reference sequence). The CDR3 DNA sequence: TGTGCCACCAGCAGAGAACCGAGTTCCAATTCACCCCTCCACTTT. The encoded protein is CATSREPSSNSPLHF.

The V gene is TRBV10-1, the J gene TRBJ1-1, with TRBD1 as a possible D gene (6 bases). With 4 bases removed from V and 0 bases from J, the gap between germline ends came to 12 bases. The CDR3 contains 15 residues. Per the germline V gene, CDR1 is WNHNN and CDR2 is SYGVQD (reference sequence). The CDR3 region has the DNA TGCGCCAGCAGTGTAGGTGGGGGCATGAACACTGAAGCTTTCTTT. Protein: CASSVGGGMNTEAFF.

This clone appeared a single time. Other nucleotide sequences in the sample specify the same CDR3. The rearrangement joins TRBV6-5 to TRBJ2-2; D might be TRBD1 (5 bases). The V end lost 0 bases, the J end lost 0 bases, and 5 bases lay between the germline ends. CDR1 and CDR2 (germline): MNHEY, SVGAGI. The CDR3 runs 15 residues. CDR3 sequence (DNA): TGTGCCAGCAGTTACTCGACAGCGAACACCGGGGAGCTGTTTTTT. Amino acid sequence: CASSYSTANTGELFF.

This chain joins TRBV9 and TRBJ2-1; 14 bases line up with TRBD2. The CDR3 loop spans 17 amino acids. The junction had 6 bases not matched to a gene; V was cut back by 3 bases and J by 4 bases. Germline lookup yields CDR1 SGDLS and CDR2 YYNGEE. The CDR3 DNA reads TGTGCCAGCAGCGGGGAGGGACTAGCGGGGGTATACAATGAGCAGTTCTTC. Its protein product is CASSGEGLAGVYNEQFF.